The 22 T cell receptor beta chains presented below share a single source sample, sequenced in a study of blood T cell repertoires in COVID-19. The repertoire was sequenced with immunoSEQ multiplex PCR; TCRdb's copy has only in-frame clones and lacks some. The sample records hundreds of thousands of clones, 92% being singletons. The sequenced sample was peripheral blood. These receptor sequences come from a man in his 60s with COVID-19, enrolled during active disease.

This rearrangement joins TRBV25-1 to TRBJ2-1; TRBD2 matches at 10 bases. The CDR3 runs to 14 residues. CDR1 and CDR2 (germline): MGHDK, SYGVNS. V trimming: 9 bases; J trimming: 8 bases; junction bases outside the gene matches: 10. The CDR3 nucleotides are TGTGCCAGTAGAAAAGCGGGGGGGCCTCATGAGCAGTTCTTC. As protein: CASRKAGGPHEQFF.

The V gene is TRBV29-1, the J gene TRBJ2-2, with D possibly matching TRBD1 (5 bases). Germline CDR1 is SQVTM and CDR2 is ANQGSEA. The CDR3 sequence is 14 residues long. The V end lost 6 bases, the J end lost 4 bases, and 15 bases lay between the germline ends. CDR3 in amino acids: CSVRQGGGTGELFF. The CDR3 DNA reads TGCAGCGTACGGCAGGGCGGTGGCACCGGGGAGCTGTTTTTT.

The CDR3 nucleotides read TGTGCCAGCACCTATACGACAGGGGGCACGTACGAGCAGTACTTC. This encodes CASTYTTGGTYEQYF. The gene calls are TRBV28 and TRBJ2-7; 10 nucleotides line up with TRBD1. This CDR3 has 15 residues. Germline V lookup: CDR1 MDHEN, CDR2 SYDVKM. J was trimmed by 4 bases and V by 7 bases; bases with no gene match: 10.

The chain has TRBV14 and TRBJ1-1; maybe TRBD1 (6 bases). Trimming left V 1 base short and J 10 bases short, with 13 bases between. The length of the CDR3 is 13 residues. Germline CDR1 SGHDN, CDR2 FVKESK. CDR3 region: CASSQGSSRGAFF. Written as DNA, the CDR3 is TGTGCCAGCAGCCAAGGATCGAGCAGGGGAGCTTTCTTT.

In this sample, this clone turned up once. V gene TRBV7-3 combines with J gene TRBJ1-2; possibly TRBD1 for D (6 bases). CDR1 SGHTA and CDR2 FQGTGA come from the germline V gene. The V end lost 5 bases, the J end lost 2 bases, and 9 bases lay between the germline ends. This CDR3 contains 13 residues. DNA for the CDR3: TGTGCCAGCAGCCAAGACAGGAACTATGGCTACACCTTC. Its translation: CASSQDRNYGYTF.

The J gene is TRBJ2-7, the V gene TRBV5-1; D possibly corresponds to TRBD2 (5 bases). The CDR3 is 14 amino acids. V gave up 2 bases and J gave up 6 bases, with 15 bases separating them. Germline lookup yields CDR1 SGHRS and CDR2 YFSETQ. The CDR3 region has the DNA TGCGCCAGCAGCTTATCTAGCTGGGTTTTCGAGCAGTACTTC. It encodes CASSLSSWVFEQYF.

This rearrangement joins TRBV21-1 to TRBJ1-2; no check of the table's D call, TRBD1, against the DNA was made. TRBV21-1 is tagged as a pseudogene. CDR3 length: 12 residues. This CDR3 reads CASRPDTYGYTF. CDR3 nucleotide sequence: TGTGCCAGCAGGCCCGACACCTATGGCTACACCTTC.

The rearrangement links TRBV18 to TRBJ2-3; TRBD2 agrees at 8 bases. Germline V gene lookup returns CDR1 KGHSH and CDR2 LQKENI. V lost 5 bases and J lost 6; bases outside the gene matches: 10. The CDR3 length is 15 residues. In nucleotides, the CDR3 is TGTGCCAGCTCAGCTCAGCGGGGGAGCTTGGATACGCAGTATTTT. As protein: CASSAQRGSLDTQYF.

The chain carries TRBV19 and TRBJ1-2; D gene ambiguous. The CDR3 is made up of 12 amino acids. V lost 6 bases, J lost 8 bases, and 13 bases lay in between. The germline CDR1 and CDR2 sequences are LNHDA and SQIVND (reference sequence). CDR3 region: CASSFEGRGYTF. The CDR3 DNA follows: TGTGCCAGTAGCTTTGAGGGCCGGGGCTACACCTTC.

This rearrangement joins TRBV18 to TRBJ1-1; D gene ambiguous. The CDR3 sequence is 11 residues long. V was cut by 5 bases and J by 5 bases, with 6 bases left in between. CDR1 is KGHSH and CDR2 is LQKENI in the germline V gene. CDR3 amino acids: CASSGGTEAFF. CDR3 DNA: TGTGCCAGCTCAGGAGGGACTGAAGCTTTCTTT.

CDR3 DNA: TGTGCCAGCAGCCAAGATAAAGCAACGGTCACAGATTCGTTAAACAATGAGCAGTTCTTC. Its translation: CASSQDKATVTDSLNNEQFF. V is TRBV3-1 (or the pseudogene TRBV3-2) and J is TRBJ2-1; D call uncertain. Germline loops: CDR1 LGHDT, CDR2 YNNKEL (reference sequence). The V end was cut by 0 bases, the J end by 5 bases, with 26 bases between. The CDR3 covers 20 residues.

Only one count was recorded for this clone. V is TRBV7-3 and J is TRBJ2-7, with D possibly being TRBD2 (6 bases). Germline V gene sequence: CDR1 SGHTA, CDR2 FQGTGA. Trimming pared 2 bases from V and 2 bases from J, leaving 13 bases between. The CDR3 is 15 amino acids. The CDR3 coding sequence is TGTGCCAGCAGCTTAGGAGCGGGTTATCCCTACGAGCAGTACTTC. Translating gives CASSLGAGYPYEQYF.

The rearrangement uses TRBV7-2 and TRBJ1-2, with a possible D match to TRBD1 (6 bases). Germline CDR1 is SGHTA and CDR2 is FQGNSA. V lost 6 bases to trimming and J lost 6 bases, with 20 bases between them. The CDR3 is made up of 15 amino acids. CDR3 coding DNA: TGTGCCAGCAGAGGTGCTGTGGGGGCAGTGGATGGCTACACCTTC. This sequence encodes CASRGAVGAVDGYTF.

The CDR3 DNA sequence: TGCGCCAGCAGCTTCCGGGACAGGTCCGACGAGCAGTACTTC. It codes for CASSFRDRSDEQYF. This sequence joins TRBV5-1 and TRBJ2-7; 8 bases line up with TRBD1. CDR1 and CDR2 from the germline V gene are SGHRS and YFSETQ. The CDR3 loop spans 14 amino acids. With 2 bases clipped from V and 5 bases from J, the junction kept 6 bases outside the gene matches.

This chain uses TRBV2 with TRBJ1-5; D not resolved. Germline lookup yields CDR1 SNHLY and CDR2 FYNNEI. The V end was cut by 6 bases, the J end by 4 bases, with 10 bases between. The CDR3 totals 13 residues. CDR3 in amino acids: CASRQDWNQPQHF. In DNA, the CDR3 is TGTGCCAGCAGGCAGGACTGGAATCAGCCCCAGCATTTT.

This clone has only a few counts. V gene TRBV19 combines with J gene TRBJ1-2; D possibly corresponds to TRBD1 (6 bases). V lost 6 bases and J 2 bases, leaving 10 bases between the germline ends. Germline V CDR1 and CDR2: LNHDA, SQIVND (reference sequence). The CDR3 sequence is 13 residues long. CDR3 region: CASSVGQNYGYTF. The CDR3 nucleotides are TGTGCCAGTAGCGTCGGACAGAACTATGGCTACACCTTC.

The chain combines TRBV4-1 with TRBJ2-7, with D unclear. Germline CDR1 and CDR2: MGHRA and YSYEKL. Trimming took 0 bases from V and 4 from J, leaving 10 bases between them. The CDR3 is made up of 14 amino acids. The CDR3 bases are TGCGCCAGCAGCCAAGAGGGCAGACCATACGAGCAGTACTTC. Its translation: CASSQEGRPYEQYF.

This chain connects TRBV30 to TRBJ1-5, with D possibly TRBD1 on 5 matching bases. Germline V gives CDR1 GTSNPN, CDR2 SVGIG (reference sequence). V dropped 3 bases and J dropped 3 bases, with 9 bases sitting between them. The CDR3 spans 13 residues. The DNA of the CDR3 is TGTGCCTGGAGCCGACAGTCCAATCAGCCCCAGCATTTT. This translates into CAWSRQSNQPQHF.

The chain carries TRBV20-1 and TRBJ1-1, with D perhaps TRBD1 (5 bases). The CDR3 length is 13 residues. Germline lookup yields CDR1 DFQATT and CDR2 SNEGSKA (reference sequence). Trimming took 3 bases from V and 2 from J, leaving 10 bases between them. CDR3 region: CSASLGANTEAFF. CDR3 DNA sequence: TGCAGTGCTAGTTTAGGGGCTAACACTGAAGCTTTCTTT.

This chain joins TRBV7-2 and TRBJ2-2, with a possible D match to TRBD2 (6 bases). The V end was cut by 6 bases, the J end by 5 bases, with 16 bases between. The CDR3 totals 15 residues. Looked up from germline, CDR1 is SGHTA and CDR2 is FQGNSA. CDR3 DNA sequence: TGTGCCAGCAGTGCCCCCGGGACTGGGACCGGGGAGCTGTTTTTT. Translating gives CASSAPGTGTGELFF.

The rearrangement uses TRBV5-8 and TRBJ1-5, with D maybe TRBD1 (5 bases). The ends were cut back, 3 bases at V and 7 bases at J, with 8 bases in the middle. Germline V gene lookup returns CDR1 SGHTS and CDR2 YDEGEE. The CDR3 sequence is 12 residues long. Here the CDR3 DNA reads TGTGCCAGCAGCTGGGGGGGGCAGCCCCAGCATTTT. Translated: CASSWGGQPQHF.

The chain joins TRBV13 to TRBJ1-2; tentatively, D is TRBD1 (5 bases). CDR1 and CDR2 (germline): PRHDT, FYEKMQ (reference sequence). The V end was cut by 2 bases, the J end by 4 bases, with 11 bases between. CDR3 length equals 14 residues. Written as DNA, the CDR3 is TGTGCCAGCAGCTTATCTGGGGGGGGCTATGGCTACACCTTC. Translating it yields CASSLSGGGYGYTF.